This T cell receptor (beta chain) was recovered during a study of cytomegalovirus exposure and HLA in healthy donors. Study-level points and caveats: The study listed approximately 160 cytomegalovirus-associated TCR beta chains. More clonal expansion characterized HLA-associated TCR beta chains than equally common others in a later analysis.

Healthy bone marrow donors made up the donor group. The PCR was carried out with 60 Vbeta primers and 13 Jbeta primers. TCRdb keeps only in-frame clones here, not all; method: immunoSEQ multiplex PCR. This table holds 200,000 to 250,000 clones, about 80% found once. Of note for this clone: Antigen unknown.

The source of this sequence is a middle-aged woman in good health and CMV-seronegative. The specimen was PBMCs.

CDR3 coding DNA: TGTGCCAGCAGCGTAGGAGGAAAGAGCAATCAGCCCCAGCATTTT. The encoded protein is CASSVGGKSNQPQHF. The chain uses TRBV9 and TRBJ1-5; unclear D gene. The CDR3 length is 15 residues. Germline V gene lookup returns CDR1 SGDLS and CDR2 YYNGEE. V lost 0 bases to trimming and J lost 1 base, with 8 bases between them.